This is a list of T cell receptor beta chains from one sample in a study of shared clonotypes between healthy human individuals. Libraries were prepared by immunoSEQ multiplex PCR; TCRdb keeps only in-frame clonotypes and omits some of them. The sample yields 2.3 million or so clones, approximately 95% seen once. The sequenced material came from naive CD4+ T cells from PBMCs. The source of these receptors is a man in his late teens or twenties in good health. Some clones in this sample may be carry-over from other donors' samples. Each CDR3 is given with its conserved first and last residue. D genes are given only for firm matches. Not every row has a clone size; where given, it reads once, few, many or a size class.

d_gene | j_gene | abundance | v_gene | CDR3aa | CDR3nt
. | TRBJ2-2 | . | TRBV6-5 | CGRGRRANTGELFF | TGTGGAAGGGGCCGCAGGGCGAACACCGGGGAGCTGTTTTTT
. | TRBJ2-1 | . | TRBV5-1 | CASRSGTQSSYNEQFF | TGCGCCAGCAGGTCCGGGACTCAGAGCTCCTACAATGAGCAGTTCTTC
. | TRBJ2-7 | . | TRBV9 | CASSVAVGSSYEQYF | TGTGCCAGCAGCGTAGCTGTCGGGAGCTCCTACGAGCAGTACTTC
. | TRBJ1-4 | once | TRBV18 | CASSPRQIATNEKLFF | TGTGCCAGCTCACCCAGACAGATTGCAACTAATGAAAAACTGTTTTTT
TRBD1 | TRBJ2-7 | . | TRBV11-2 | CASSLVAGQGPHEQYF | TGTGCCAGCAGCTTAGTCGCCGGACAGGGTCCCCACGAGCAGTACTTC
. | TRBJ2-5 | . | TRBV7-2 | CASSPPTETQYF | TGTGCCAGCAGCCCACCGACCGAGACCCAGTACTTC
. | TRBJ1-2 | . | TRBV9 | CASSVGGGTGYGYTF | TGTGCCAGCAGCGTCGGGGGAGGCACAGGCTATGGCTACACCTTC
TRBD1 | TRBJ2-6 | . | TRBV19 | CASSITGGSGANVLTF | TGTGCCAGTAGTATAACAGGGGGCTCGGGGGCCAACGTCCTGACTTTC
. | TRBJ1-1 | . | TRBV29-1 | CSVERQLNTEAFF | TGCAGCGTTGAGAGACAGTTGAACACTGAAGCTTTCTTT
. | TRBJ1-3 | . | TRBV30 | CAWSVLAGNTIYF | TGTGCCTGGAGTGTTCTGGCAGGGAACACCATATATTTT
TRBD1 | TRBJ2-1 | . | TRBV6-1 | CASRVTGTNEQFF | TGTGCCAGCCGGGTGACAGGGACCAATGAGCAGTTCTTC
. | TRBJ2-3 | . | TRBV5-3 | CARSKFAGTDTQYF | TGTGCCAGAAGTAAATTCGCGGGCACAGATACGCAGTATTTT
TRBD2 | TRBJ2-2 | . | TRBV2 | CASSGTSGSGGELFF | TGTGCCAGCAGCGGGACTAGCGGGAGTGGCGGGGAGCTGTTTTTT
TRBD2 | TRBJ2-5 | . | TRBV2 | CASSEEVLAGAETQYF | TGTGCCAGCAGTGAAGAGGTACTAGCGGGAGCAGAGACCCAGTACTTC
. | TRBJ1-3 | . | TRBV19 | CASAVSGNTIYF | TGTGCCAGTGCTGTCTCTGGAAACACCATATATTTT
. | TRBJ1-2 | . | TRBV6-1 | CASSALGEGYTF | TGTGCCAGCAGCGCCCTTGGGGAAGGCTACACCTTC
TRBD1 | TRBJ1-1 | . | TRBV6-5 | CASSSSGGGNTEAFF | TGTGCCAGCAGTTCCTCAGGGGGCGGGAACACTGAAGCTTTCTTT
TRBD1 | TRBJ1-2 | . | TRBV6-1 | CASSEAGQGLSYTF | TGTGCCAGCAGTGAAGCGGGACAGGGGTTAAGCTACACCTTC
. | TRBJ2-5 | . | TRBV18 | CASSPRGERETQYF | TGTGCCAGCTCACCACGCGGGGAGCGGGAGACCCAGTACTTC
. | TRBJ2-2 | . | TRBV7-6 | CASSLGLANTGELFF | TGTGCCAGCAGCTTAGGGCTCGCGAACACCGGGGAGCTGTTTTTT
. | TRBJ1-1 | . | TRBV6-5 | CASSPTAGGGTEAFF | TGTGCCAGCAGCCCCACGGCAGGTGGGGGTACTGAAGCTTTCTTT
. | TRBJ2-1 | . | TRBV5-1 | CASSSQVEQFF | TGCGCCAGCAGCTCGCAGGTTGAGCAGTTCTTC
. | TRBJ2-3 | . | TRBV10-3 | CAISNYRGGTDTQYF | TGTGCCATCAGCAACTACAGGGGGGGTACGGATACGCAGTATTTT